This entry is about one TCR beta chain. Here immunoSEQ multiplex PCR was the method, and the copy in TCRdb shows in-frame clones only, minus some. The profile shows about 17,000 clones, nearly 90% of them singletons. The data derive from a study of T cell changes during pregnancy in multiple sclerosis. The sequence came from a female donor in good health, enrolled as a control in a pregnancy study. Material: CD8+ T cells from peripheral blood mononuclear cells, obtained after pregnancy.

This CDR3 reads CASSVSGYTF. CDR3 coding DNA: TGTGCCAGCAGCGTTAGCGGCTACACCTTC. V is TRBV7-9 and J is TRBJ1-2; D gene unclear. The germline V and J ends were trimmed by 5 bases and 8 bases, with 6 bases remaining between them. The CDR3 extends over 10 amino acids. CDR1 and CDR2 from the germline V gene are SEHNR and FQNEAQ (reference sequence).